The sequence of this TCR beta chain was determined in a study of CD8 T cells in ankylosing spondylitis. V lost 4 bases to trimming and J lost 5 bases; unmatched junction nucleotides: 5. The CDR3 is 13 residues long. CDR1 and CDR2 from the germline V gene are SEHNR and FQNEAQ (reference sequence). This clonotype came up a few times. MiXCR was run by TCRdb on the 5' RACE reads, yielding one entry per CDR3 protein. The table records 380,000 or so distinct CDR3 sequences, about 20% of them present only once. This clonotype was obtained from a male donor with ankylosing spondylitis or in good health (not recorded which). Source material: blood, either unsorted or a sorted T cell fraction (not recorded which). V and J are TRBV7-9 and TRBJ2-7; 7 nucleotides match TRBD2. The CDR3 spells CASSSGLSNEQYF. The CDR3 coding sequence is TGTGCCAGCAGCTCGGGACTATCCAACGAGCAGTACTTC.